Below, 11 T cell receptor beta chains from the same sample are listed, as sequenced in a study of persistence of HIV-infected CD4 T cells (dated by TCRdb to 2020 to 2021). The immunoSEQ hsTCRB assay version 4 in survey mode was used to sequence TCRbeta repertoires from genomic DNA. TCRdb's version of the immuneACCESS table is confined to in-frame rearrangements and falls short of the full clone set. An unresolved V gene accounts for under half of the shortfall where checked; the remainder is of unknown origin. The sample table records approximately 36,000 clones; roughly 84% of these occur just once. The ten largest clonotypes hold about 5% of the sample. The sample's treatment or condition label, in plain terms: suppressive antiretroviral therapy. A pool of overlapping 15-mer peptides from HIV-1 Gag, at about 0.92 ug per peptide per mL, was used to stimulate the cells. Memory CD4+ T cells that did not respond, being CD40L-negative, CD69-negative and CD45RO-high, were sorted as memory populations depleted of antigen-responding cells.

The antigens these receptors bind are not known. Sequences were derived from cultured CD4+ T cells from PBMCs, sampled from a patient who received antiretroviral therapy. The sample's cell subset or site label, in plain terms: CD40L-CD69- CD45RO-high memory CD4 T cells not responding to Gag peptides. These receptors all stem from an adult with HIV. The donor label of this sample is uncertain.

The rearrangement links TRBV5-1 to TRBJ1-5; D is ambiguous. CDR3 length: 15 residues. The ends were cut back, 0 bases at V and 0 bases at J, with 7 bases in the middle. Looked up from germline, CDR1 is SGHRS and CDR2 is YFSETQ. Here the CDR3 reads CASSLDGHSNQPQHF. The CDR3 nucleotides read TGCGCCAGCAGCTTGGATGGGCATAGCAATCAGCCCCAGCATTTT.

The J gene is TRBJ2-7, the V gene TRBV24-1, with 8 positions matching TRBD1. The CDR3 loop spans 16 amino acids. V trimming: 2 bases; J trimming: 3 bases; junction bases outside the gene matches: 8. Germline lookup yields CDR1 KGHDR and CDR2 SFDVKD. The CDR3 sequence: CATSDSGTGVIYEQYF. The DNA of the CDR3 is TGTGCCACCAGTGATTCCGGGACAGGTGTAATCTACGAGCAGTACTTC.

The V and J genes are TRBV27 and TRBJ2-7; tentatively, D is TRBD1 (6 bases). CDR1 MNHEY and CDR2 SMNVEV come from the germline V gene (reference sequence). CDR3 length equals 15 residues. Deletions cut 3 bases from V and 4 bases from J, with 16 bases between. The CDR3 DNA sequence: TGTGCCAGCAGTTTTATGGGGGCAGGTTGGTACGAGCAGTACTTC. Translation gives CASSFMGAGWYEQYF.

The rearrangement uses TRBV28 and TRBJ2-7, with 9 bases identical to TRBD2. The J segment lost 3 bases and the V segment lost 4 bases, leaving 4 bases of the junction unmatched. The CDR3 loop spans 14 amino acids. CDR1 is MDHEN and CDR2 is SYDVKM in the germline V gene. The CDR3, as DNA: TGTGCCAGCAGTTCGACTAGCGGCCTCTACGAGCAGTACTTC. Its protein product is CASSSTSGLYEQYF.

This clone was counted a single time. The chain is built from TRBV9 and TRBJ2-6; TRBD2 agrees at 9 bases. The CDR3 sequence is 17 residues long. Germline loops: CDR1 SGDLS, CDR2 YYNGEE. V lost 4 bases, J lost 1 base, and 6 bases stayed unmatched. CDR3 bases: TGTGCCAGCAGCCCAGCGGGGGGCGGGTCTGGGGCCAACGTCCTGACTTTC. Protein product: CASSPAGGGSGANVLTF.

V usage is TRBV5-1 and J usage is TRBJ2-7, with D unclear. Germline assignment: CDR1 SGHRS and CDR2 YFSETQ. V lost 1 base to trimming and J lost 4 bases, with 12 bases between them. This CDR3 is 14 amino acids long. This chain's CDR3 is CASSLSDGWYEQYF. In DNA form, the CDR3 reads TGCGCCAGCAGCTTGTCCGACGGGTGGTACGAGCAGTACTTC.

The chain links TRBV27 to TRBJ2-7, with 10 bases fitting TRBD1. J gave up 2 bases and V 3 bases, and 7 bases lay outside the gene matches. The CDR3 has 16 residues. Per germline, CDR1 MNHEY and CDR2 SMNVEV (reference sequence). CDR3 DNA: TGTGCCAGCAGTTTTAAGACAGGGGGCCGCACCTACGAGCAGTACTTC. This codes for CASSFKTGGRTYEQYF.

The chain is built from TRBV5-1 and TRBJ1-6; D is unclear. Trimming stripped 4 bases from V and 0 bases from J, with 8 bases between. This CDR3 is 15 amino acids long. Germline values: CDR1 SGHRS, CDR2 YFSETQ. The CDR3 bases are TGCGCCAGCAGCGCATATAGCTCCTATAATTCACCCCTCCACTTT. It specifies CASSAYSSYNSPLHF. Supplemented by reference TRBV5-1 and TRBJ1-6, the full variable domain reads KAGVTQTPRYLIKTRGQQVTLSCSPISGHRSVSWYQQTPGQGLQFLFEYFSETQRNKGNFPGRFSGRQFSNSRSEMNVSTLELGDSALYLCASSAYSSYNSPLHFGNGTRLTVT.

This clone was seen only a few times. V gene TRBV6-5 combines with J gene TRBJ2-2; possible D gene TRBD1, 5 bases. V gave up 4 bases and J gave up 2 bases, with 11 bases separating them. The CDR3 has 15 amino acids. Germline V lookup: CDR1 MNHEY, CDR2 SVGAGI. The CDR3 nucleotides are TGTGCCAGCAGTTTATCCCAGGGTAACACCGGGGAGCTGTTTTTT. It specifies CASSLSQGNTGELFF.

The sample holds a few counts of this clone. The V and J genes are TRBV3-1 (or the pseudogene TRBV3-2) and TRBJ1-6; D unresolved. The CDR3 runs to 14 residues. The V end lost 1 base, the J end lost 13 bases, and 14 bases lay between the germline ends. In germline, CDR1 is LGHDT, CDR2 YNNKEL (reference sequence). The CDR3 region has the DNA TGTGCCAGCAGCCAAGTGGTGGGCGGTAATCCCCTCCACTTT. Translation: CASSQVVGGNPLHF.

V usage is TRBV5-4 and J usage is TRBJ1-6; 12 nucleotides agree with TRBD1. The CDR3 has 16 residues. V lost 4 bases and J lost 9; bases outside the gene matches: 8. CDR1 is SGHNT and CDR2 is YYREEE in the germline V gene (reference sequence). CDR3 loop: CASSTGTGGMVSPLHF. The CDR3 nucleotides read TGTGCCAGCAGCACCGGGACAGGGGGCATGGTTTCACCCCTCCACTTT.